Below, 31 T cell receptor delta chains from the same sample are listed, as sequenced in a study of Vγ9Vδ2 T cells in congenital toxoplasmosis. Template-switch reverse transcription used TRGC- and TRDC-specific primers together in a single tube. The TRGC primer was designed to bind both TRGC1 and TRGC2 constant genes. TCRdb reanalysed the reads via CATT. Of several hundred delta-chain clones in the sample, around 43% were seen once. The sequenced sample consisted of gamma-delta T cells from blood. Source of these receptors: a child under 10 years old born to a mother with Toxoplasma gondii infection during pregnancy, either congenitally infected or uninfected (not recorded which).

V is TRDV1 and J is TRDJ1; D perhaps matches TRDD3 (9 bases). No J gene was available from TCRdb, and it was assigned here by a germline match of the DNA. CDR1 and CDR2 from the germline V gene are TSWWSYY and QGS. V was clipped by 6 bases and J by 0 bases, with 32 bases between them. The CDR3 sequence is 21 residues long. As DNA, the CDR3 is TGTGCTCTTGGTGCCGGCCTTCCTAATATATGGGGGATAGTGTACACCGATAAACTCATCTTT. It specifies CALGAGLPNIWGIVYTDKLIF.

In this sample, this clone is large. The chain recombines TRDV3 with TRDJ1; 11 positions match TRDD3. V lost 2 bases to trimming and J lost 0 bases; unmatched junction nucleotides: 14. The length of the CDR3 is 18 residues. Germline lookup yields CDR1 TVYSNPD and CDR2 GDNSRS (reference sequence). The CDR3 protein is CAFPGGYSPPEYTDKLIF. The CDR3 region has the DNA TGTGCCTTTCCTGGGGGATACTCCCCACCCGAGTACACCGATAAACTCATCTTT.

Details on this clone: For this DNA, TCRdb reports the protein of a much larger clone, which diverges at residue 12, most likely from a read error; the protein presented here is translated directly from the DNA. V usage is TRDV1 and J usage is TRDJ1; 7 nucleotides line up with TRDD3. The J gene, absent from TCRdb, was called here by matching the DNA to germline. In germline, CDR1 is TSWWSYY, CDR2 QGS. This CDR3 spans 16 amino acids. The DNA for the CDR3 is TGTGCTCTTGGGGTCGATGGGGGAGCAATCACCGCTAAACTCATCTTT. Translation: CALGVDGGAITAKLIF.

A remark on this clone: Being one base from a much bigger clone, this may be a read error. In the same sample, other DNA sequences code for this CDR3. V gene TRDV2 combines with J gene TRDJ2, with 11 bases aligning to TRDD3. Per germline, CDR1 GEAIGNYY and CDR2 EKD. The CDR3 loop spans 16 amino acids. DNA for the CDR3: TGTGCATGTGACACCGTGGGGGATACGCGGACAGCACAACTCTTCTTT. Translation: CACDTVGDTRTAQLFF.

Only one count was recorded for this clone. TCRdb's entry gives the protein of a much larger clone, which mismatches this DNA's translation at residue 4, likely from a read error; the protein reported here is translated from the DNA. The chain joins TRDV2 to TRDJ3; 11 nucleotides match TRDD3. Germline matching of the DNA provided the J gene here, since TCRdb leaves it blank. The V gene end was trimmed by 5 bases and the J gene end by 0 bases; junction bases not matched to a gene: 2. There are 17 residues in the CDR3. Germline lookup yields CDR1 GEAIGNYY and CDR2 EKD. In DNA, the CDR3 is TGTGCCTGTGGCACTGGGGGATACTCCTGGGACACCCGACAGATGTTTTTC. The encoded protein is CACGTGGYSWDTRQMFF.

In its sample, this clone is medium-sized. A read error is likely here: a far larger clone is one base away. The V and J genes are TRAV29/DV5 and TRDJ1, with D tentatively TRDD3 (5 bases). Germline lookup yields CDR1 NSMFDY and CDR2 ISSIKDK. The CDR3 loop spans 27 amino acids. V lost 0 bases and J lost 1, with 49 bases in between. The CDR3, as DNA: TGTGCAGCAAGCGCGAGCGGTTCCAAAAGAAGTGGGGCCCAGACCGGAGCTTTAGTGGGATGCACCGATAAACTCATCTTT. Protein: CAASASGSKRSGAQTGALVGCTDKLIF. Full variable domain (outside the CDR3, taken from reference TRAV29/DV5 and TRDJ1): DQQVKQNSPSLSVQEGRISILNCDYTNSMFDYFLWYKKYPAEGPTFLISISSIKDKNEDGRFTVFLNKSAKHLSLHIVPSQPGDSAVYFCAASASGSKRSGAQTGALVGCTDKLIFGKGTRVTVEP.

This clone showed up just a few times. The likely explanation is a read error, given a far larger clone one base away. The sample holds other DNA sequences that translate to the same CDR3. The chain joins TRDV2 to TRDJ1; D might be TRDD3 (5 bases). Germline V lookup: CDR1 GEAIGNYY, CDR2 EKD. With 2 bases removed from V and 0 bases from J, the gap between germline ends came to 9 bases. The CDR3 length is 14 residues. The chain's CDR3 is CACDKLGDTDKLIF. The CDR3 bases are TGTGCCTGTGACAAACTTGGGGACACCGATAAACTCATCTTT.

Points on this clone: Given a far larger clone just one base away, this is likely a sequencing read error. The chain employs TRDV2 and TRDJ3; D gene ambiguous. The J gene is absent in TCRdb and was assigned here via DNA matching to germline. The CDR3 has 16 amino acids. CDR1 is GEAIGNYY, CDR2 EKD, per germline. CDR3 region: CACDSISSRDTRQMFF. In nucleotides, the CDR3 is TGTGCCTGTGACAGTATTAGCTCCCGGGACACCCGACAGATGTTTTTC.

This clone is labeled hyperexpanded. Other nucleotide sequences in the sample specify the same CDR3. The J gene is TRDJ1, the V gene TRDV1; tentatively, D is TRDD2 (8 bases). V lost 1 base and J lost 1, with 37 bases in between. The CDR3 consists of 24 residues. Germline CDR1 TSWWSYY, CDR2 QGS. This CDR3 is CALGERLPLSGGPFLRGGTDKLIF. For the CDR3, the DNA is TGTGCTCTTGGGGAACGCCTCCCCCTTAGTGGGGGACCCTTCCTAAGAGGGGGCACCGATAAACTCATCTTT.

Details on this clone: The protein in TCRdb stems from a much larger clone and differs at residue 17 from this DNA's translation, likely a read error; here the protein is translated from the DNA. The rearrangement links TRDV2 to TRDJ3; 9 bases fit TRDD3. The CDR3 runs to 20 residues. Germline V CDR1 and CDR2: GEAIGNYY, EKD. The CDR3 spells CACDTVGGYFLSWDTRLMFF. The CDR3 DNA follows: TGTGCCTGTGACACCGTAGGGGGATACTTCTTATCCTGGGACACCCGACTGATGTTTTTC.

This clone showed up just a few times. A read error is likely here: a far larger clone is one base away. The chain uses TRAV29/DV5 and TRDJ1; D remains ambiguous. Because TCRdb records no J gene, it was assigned here through a match of the DNA to germline. The CDR3 totals 13 residues. Germline V lookup: CDR1 NSMFDY, CDR2 ISSIKDK. Trimming stripped 1 base from V and 1 base from J, with 8 bases between. The CDR3 sequence is CAASYPSTDKLIF. The CDR3 DNA reads as TGTGCAGCAAGCTACCCTAGCACCGATAAACTCATCTTT.

This clone appeared a single time. TCRdb records a much larger clone's protein for this DNA, with a difference at residue 11 that likely arises from a read error; the protein given is the translation of the DNA. The identical CDR3 is also encoded by other nucleotide sequences in the sample. The V gene is TRDV2, the J gene TRDJ3; the match to TRDD3 covers 10 bases. TCRdb leaves out the J gene; it was filled in here by matching the DNA to germline. CDR1 and CDR2 (germline): GEAIGNYY, EKD. CDR3 length: 17 residues. The CDR3 bases are TGTGCCTGTGACACTGGGGGATACTCCTGGGAGACCCGACAGATGTTTTTC. It yields the protein CACDTGGYSWETRQMFF.

A remark on this clone: The translation of this DNA and the TCRdb protein of a much larger clone differ at residue 11, probably owing to a read error; the protein shown here is translated from the DNA. The chain couples TRDV1 to TRDJ1, with 7 bases aligning to TRDD2. In the absence of a J gene in TCRdb, the DNA was matched to germline to assign it here. With V trimmed by 3 bases and J by 2 bases, 15 bases remained unmatched. Germline lookup yields CDR1 TSWWSYY and CDR2 QGS. The CDR3 spans 18 residues. CDR3 protein: CALGDSYGDWKGTDKLIF. CDR3 coding DNA: TGTGCTCTTGGGGATTCCTACGGGGACTGGAAGGGGACCGATAAACTCATCTTT.

A remark on this clone: It is likely a read error: a sequence one base away is far more abundant. The sample has other DNA sequences that encode this CDR3 too. The chain recombines TRDV1 with TRDJ1, with TRDD3 matching over 11 bases. In the absence of a J gene in TCRdb, the DNA was matched to germline to assign it here. Germline V gene sequence: CDR1 TSWWSYY, CDR2 QGS. The CDR3 runs 24 residues. CDR3 sequence: CALGEVGKASVSYWGIGYTDKLIF. Here the CDR3 DNA reads TGTGCTCTTGGGGAAGTGGGGAAAGCCTCCGTCTCGTACTGGGGGATAGGGTACACTGATAAACTCATCTTT.

On this clone: The TCRdb record carries a much larger clone's protein, which differs from this DNA's translation at residue 8; a read error is the likely cause, and the protein listed here is the DNA translation. V is TRDV2 and J is TRDJ3, with D unresolved. No J gene is reported in TCRdb; it was inferred here by comparing the DNA with germline. Trimming cost V 1 base and J 1 base, with 10 bases left between them. The CDR3 extends over 17 amino acids. Germline CDR1 and CDR2: GEAIGNYY and EKD. DNA of the CDR3: TGTGCCTGTGACACAACGGTAAGATCCTGGGACACCCGACAGATGTTTTTC. It codes for CACDTTVRSWDTRQMFF.

In regard to this clone: This likely reflects a read error, since a far larger clone is one base away. V gene assignment gives TRAV38-2/DV8, but the J gene was left uncalled; TRDD3 was called by the table and not checked on the DNA. In germline, CDR1 is TSESDYY, CDR2 QEAYKQQN. The CDR3 runs 15 residues. In DNA form, the CDR3 reads TGTGCTTATAGGGGTGTACTGGGGAACACCGATAAACACATCTTT. Encoded protein: CAYRGVLGNTDKHIF.

Regarding this clone: Since a far larger clone is one base different, this is likely a read error. The chain links TRDV1 to TRDJ1; 11 nucleotides line up with TRDD3. The CDR3 has 24 amino acids. Unmatched junction bases numbered 26, after V lost 2 bases and J lost 0 bases. In germline, CDR1 is TSWWSYY, CDR2 QGS. CDR3 loop: CALGEVGKAYVSYWGIGYTDKLIF. In nucleotides, the CDR3 is TGTGCTCTTGGGGAAGTGGGGAAAGCCTACGTCTCGTACTGGGGGATAGGGTACACCGATAAACTCATCTTT.

As regards this clone: A far bigger clonotype differs at one base, so this is likely a read error. The sample has other DNA sequences that encode this CDR3 too. This chain links TRDV1 with TRDJ1, with D perhaps TRDD2 (7 bases). The CDR3 runs 18 residues. CDR1 is TSWWSYY, CDR2 QGS, per germline. CDR3 region: CALGDSYGDWRGTDKLIF. CDR3 DNA sequence: TGTGCGCTTGGGGATTCCTACGGGGACTGGAGGGGGACCGATAAACTCATCTTT.

As to this clone: This sequence is one base from a far larger clone and is likely a read error. This chain uses TRDV2 with TRDJ1; 8 positions match TRDD3. Here the J gene came from matching the DNA to germline, since TCRdb omits it. This CDR3 has 15 residues. CDR1 is GEAIGNYY and CDR2 is EKD in the germline V gene. The CDR3 here is CAGDILGGYTDKLIF. The CDR3 DNA is TGTGCCGGTGACATACTGGGGGGCTACACCGATAAACTCATCTTT.

As to this clone: This likely came from a read error, as a far larger clone is one base away. The same CDR3 also results from other DNA sequences found in this sample. The chain couples TRDV2 to TRDJ3; 9 bases match TRDD3. The J gene was not available in TCRdb and was assigned here by matching the DNA to germline segments. The CDR3 is made up of 17 amino acids. Losses at the gene ends were 1 base for V and 1 base for J; bases not matched to a gene: 1. CDR1 GEAIGNYY and CDR2 EKD come from the germline V gene. The CDR3 DNA is TGTGCCTGTGACACTGGGGGATATTCCTGGGACACCCGACAGATGTTTTTC. Its translation: CACDTGGYSWDTRQMFF.

In its sample, this clone is hyperexpanded. Additional DNA sequences in this sample encode the identical CDR3. The rearrangement links TRDV2 to TRDJ1, with TRDD3 matching 8 bases. The CDR3 is made up of 15 amino acids. Germline V CDR1 and CDR2: GEAIGNYY, EKD. J lost 0 bases, V lost 2 bases, and 4 bases had no gene match. The CDR3 reads CACDILGGYTDKLIF. The DNA for the CDR3 is TGTGCCTGTGACATACTGGGGGGCTACACCGATAAACTCATCTTT.

A few counts support this clone. The protein TCRdb gives is from a much larger clone and does not agree with this DNA's translation at residue 13, likely a read error; the protein shown here comes from the DNA. This sequence joins TRDV2 and TRDJ3; 7 bases align to TRDD3. The CDR3 contains 19 residues. Germline values: CDR1 GEAIGNYY, CDR2 EKD. CDR3: CACDTLLGNPSWETRQMFF. The CDR3 DNA sequence: TGTGCCTGTGACACGCTACTGGGGAACCCCTCCTGGGAAACCCGACAGATGTTTTTC.

As to this clone: This likely traces to a read error, being one base from a far larger clone. The rearrangement joins TRDV2 to TRDJ3; 10 nucleotides align to TRDD3. TCRdb gives no J gene; it was assigned here by matching the DNA to germline. The CDR3 contains 21 residues. The V gene's germline CDR1 is GEAIGNYY and CDR2 EKD. The chain's CDR3 is CAWDTVLGDPKSSWDTRQMFF. The CDR3 nucleotides are TGTGCCTGGGACACCGTACTGGGGGATCCGAAGAGCTCCTGGGACACCCGACAGATGTTTTTC.

In its sample, this clone ranks as hyperexpanded. This sample includes further DNA sequences coding for the same CDR3. This rearrangement joins TRAV38-2/DV8 to TRDJ1; unclear D gene. V shed 7 bases and J shed 9 bases, with 19 bases lying between them. The CDR3 is 13 residues long. Germline V CDR1 and CDR2: TSESDYY, QEAYKQQN. This CDR3 reads CAYVGGLGPQLIF. In DNA form, the CDR3 reads TGTGCTTATGTGGGTGGGTTAGGCCCTCAACTCATCTTT.

The sample holds one count of this clone. TCRdb lists the protein of a much larger clone for this DNA, which differs at residue 12, so this is likely a read error; the protein given here is translated from the DNA itself. J is TRDJ1 and V is TRDV3; TRDD3 matches at 12 bases. The J gene was missing in TCRdb and was found by matching the end of the DNA to germline. This CDR3 contains 17 residues. The germline V gene encodes CDR1 TVYSNPD and CDR2 GDNSRS (reference sequence). Trimming at V came to 1 base and at J to 4 bases, leaving 13 bases not matched to a gene. DNA for the CDR3: TGTGCCTTTACTGGGGGATACGGGTCACTCCCGAACGATAAACTCATCTTT. Residues: CAFTGGYGSLPNDKLIF.

This clone has more than one count but fewer than ten. It differs at one base from a far larger clone, so likely a read error. The same CDR3 also results from other DNA sequences found in this sample. A J gene of TRDJ1 was called, though the V gene was not; the DNA was not used to check the table's D call, TRDD3. This CDR3 has 20 residues. The CDR3, as DNA: TGTGCCGTGGCCGCACTCCCGGATAGACTGGGGGATACGAACACCGATAAACTCATCTTT. Its translation: CAVAALPDRLGDTNTDKLIF.

This clone is hyperexpanded in the sample. This sample includes further DNA sequences coding for the same CDR3. The V and J genes are TRDV2 and TRDJ3; 8 positions match TRDD3. V shed 3 bases, J shed 0 bases, and the junction held 6 bases outside the gene matches. The CDR3 runs 18 residues. Germline V gene sequence: CDR1 GEAIGNYY, CDR2 EKD. CDR3 coding DNA: TGTGCCTGTGACCTTACTGGGGGCCGCTCCTGGGACACCCGACAGATGTTTTTC. Encoded protein: CACDLTGGRSWDTRQMFF.

This clone is judged hyperexpanded. This chain joins TRAV23/DV6 and TRDJ1, with 13 bases that match TRDD3. Germline values: CDR1 NTAFDY, CDR2 IRPDVSE (reference sequence). This CDR3 contains 20 residues. The CDR3 sequence: CAVAALPDRLGDTNTDKLIF. The DNA of the CDR3 is TGTGCCGTGGCCGCACTCCCAGATAGACTGGGGGATACGAACACCGATAAACTCATCTTT.

With regard to this clone: TCRdb's listed protein matches a much larger clone and diverges from this DNA's translation at residues 7 and 14, likely through a read error; the protein shown comes from the DNA. The chain uses TRDV1 and TRDJ1; D gene unclear. In the absence of a J gene in TCRdb, the DNA was matched to germline to assign it here. Trimming removed 2 bases from V and 10 bases from J, with 26 bases in between. This CDR3 has 17 residues. Germline V lookup: CDR1 TSWWSYY, CDR2 QGS. The CDR3 region is CALGEFFVTDPAVVLIF. CDR3 nucleotide sequence: TGTGCTCTTGGGGAATTCTTTGTGACAGACCCCGCCGTTGTACTCATCTTT.

As for this clone: This likely traces to a read error, being one base from a far larger clone. The chain employs TRAV38-2/DV8 and TRDJ1; perhaps TRDD3 as D (6 bases). Matching the DNA to germline supplied the J gene, which TCRdb does not give. Trimming shortened V by 4 bases and J by 0 bases, and 13 bases separated the two germline ends. In germline, CDR1 is TSESDYY, CDR2 QEAYKQQN. This CDR3 comprises 15 residues. The CDR3 reads CAYRGVRGNTDKLIF. The CDR3 nucleotides read TGTGCTTATAGGGGTGTACGGGGGAACACCGATAAACTCATCTTT.

Concerning this clone: This DNA translates differently at residue 4 from the TCRdb protein, which is that of a much larger clone; a read error is likely, and the protein shown is the DNA's own translation. The chain couples TRDV1 to TRDJ1; 9 positions match TRDD3. TCRdb carries no J gene annotation; the J gene was assigned here by matching the DNA with germline. Looked up from germline, CDR1 is TSWWSYY and CDR2 is QGS. The CDR3 is made up of 18 amino acids. CDR3 sequence reads: CALWDSSHWGTNADKLIF. CDR3 DNA sequence: TGTGCTCTTTGGGACTCTTCCCACTGGGGGACGAATGCCGATAAACTCATCTTT.